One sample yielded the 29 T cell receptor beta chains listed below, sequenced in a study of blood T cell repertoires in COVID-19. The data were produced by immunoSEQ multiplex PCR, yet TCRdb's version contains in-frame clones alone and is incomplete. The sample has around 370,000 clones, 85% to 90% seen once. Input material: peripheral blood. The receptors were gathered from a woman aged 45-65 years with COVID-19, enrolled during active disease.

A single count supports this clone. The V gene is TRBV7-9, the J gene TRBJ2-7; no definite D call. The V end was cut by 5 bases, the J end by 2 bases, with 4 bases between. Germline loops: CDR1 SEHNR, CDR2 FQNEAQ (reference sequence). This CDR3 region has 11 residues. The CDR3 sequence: CASSPAYEQYF. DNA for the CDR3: TGTGCCAGCAGCCCGGCCTACGAGCAGTACTTC.

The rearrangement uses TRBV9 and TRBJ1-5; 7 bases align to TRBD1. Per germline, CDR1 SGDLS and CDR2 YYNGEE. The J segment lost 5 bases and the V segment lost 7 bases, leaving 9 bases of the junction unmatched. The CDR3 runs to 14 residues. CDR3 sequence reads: CASFLQGNDQPQHF. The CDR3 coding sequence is TGTGCCAGCTTTTTACAGGGGAACGATCAGCCCCAGCATTTT.

Here the CDR3 reads CARLAGGPRGETQYF. CDR3 nucleotide sequence: TGTGCCAGACTAGCGGGAGGGCCCCGGGGAGAGACCCAGTACTTC. This rearrangement joins TRBV2 to TRBJ2-5; 13 nucleotides agree with TRBD2. Germline CDR1 is SNHLY and CDR2 is FYNNEI. The CDR3 is 15 amino acids. V lost 9 bases and J lost 4; bases outside the gene matches: 8.

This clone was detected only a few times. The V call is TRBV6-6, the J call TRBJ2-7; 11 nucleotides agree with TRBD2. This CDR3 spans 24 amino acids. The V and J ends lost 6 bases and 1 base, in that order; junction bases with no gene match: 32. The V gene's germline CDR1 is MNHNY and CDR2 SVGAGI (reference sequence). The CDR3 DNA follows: TGTGCCAGCAGCTACCCCCCGATCTGCCACCTCCCAGCTAGCGGGAGGACCACATCCTACGAGCAGTACTTC. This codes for CASSYPPICHLPASGRTTSYEQYF.

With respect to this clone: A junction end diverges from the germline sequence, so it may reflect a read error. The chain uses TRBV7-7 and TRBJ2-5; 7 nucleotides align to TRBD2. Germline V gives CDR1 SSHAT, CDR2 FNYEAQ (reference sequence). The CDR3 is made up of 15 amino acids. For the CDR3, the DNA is TGTGCTAGCAGCTTAGAGGGTCTTAGCGGGGAGACCCAGTACTTC. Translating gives CASSLEGLSGETQYF.

CDR3 coding DNA: TGTGCCTGGAGTGTCGTCAGAGATACGCAGTATTTT. Amino acid sequence: CAWSVVRDTQYF. V is TRBV30 and J is TRBJ2-3; D gene unclear. The CDR3 sequence is 12 residues long. V was clipped by 0 bases and J by 5 bases, with 6 bases between them. Germline V gene lookup returns CDR1 GTSNPN and CDR2 SVGIG (reference sequence).

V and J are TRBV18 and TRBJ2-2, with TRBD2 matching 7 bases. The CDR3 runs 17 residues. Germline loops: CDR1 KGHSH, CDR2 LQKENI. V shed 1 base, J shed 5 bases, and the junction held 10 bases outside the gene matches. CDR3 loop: CASSPRKAGVGTGELFF. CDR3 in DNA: TGTGCCAGCTCACCACGGAAGGCGGGAGTTGGAACCGGGGAGCTGTTTTTT.

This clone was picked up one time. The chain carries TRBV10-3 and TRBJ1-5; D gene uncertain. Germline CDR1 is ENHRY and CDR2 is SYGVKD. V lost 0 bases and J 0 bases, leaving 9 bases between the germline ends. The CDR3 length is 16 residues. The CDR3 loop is CAISESRVYSNQPQHF. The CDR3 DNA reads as TGTGCCATCAGTGAGTCGCGCGTCTATAGCAATCAGCCCCAGCATTTT.

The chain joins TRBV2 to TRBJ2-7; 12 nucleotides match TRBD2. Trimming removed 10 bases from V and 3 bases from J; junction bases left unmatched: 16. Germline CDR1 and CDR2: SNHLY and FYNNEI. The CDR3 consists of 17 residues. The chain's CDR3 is CAITRGLAGGTNYEQYF. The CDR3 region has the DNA TGTGCCATTACCCGGGGGCTAGCGGGAGGGACAAACTACGAGCAGTACTTC.

CDR3 loop: CASSAPEVSGRARSYEQYF. The DNA for the CDR3 is TGTGCCAGCAGCGCCCCTGAGGTGAGCGGGAGGGCCCGATCCTACGAGCAGTACTTC. The V call is TRBV9, the J call TRBJ2-7, with 10 bases matching TRBD2. Per the germline V gene, CDR1 is SGDLS and CDR2 is YYNGEE. J was trimmed by 1 base and V by 3 bases; bases with no gene match: 16. The CDR3 runs 19 residues.

The CDR3 sequence: CASSLGVGGDRETQYF. In DNA, the CDR3 is TGCGCCAGCAGCTTGGGTGTAGGGGGGGACCGAGAGACCCAGTACTTC. The rearrangement uses TRBV5-1 and TRBJ2-5; TRBD2 is a possible D gene (7 bases). With 0 bases removed from V and 4 bases from J, the gap between germline ends came to 16 bases. Looked up from germline, CDR1 is SGHRS and CDR2 is YFSETQ. The CDR3 loop spans 16 amino acids.

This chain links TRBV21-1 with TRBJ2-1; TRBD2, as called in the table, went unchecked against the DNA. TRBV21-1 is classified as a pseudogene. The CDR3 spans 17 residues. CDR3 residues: CASSKQGLVDSPHEQFF. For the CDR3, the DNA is TGTGCCAGCAGCAAACAAGGTCTAGTAGACTCACCTCATGAGCAGTTCTTC.

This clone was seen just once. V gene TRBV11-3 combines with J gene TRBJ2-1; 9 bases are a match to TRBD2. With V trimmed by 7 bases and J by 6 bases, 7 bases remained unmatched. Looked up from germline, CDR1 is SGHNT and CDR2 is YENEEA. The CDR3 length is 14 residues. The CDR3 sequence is CASKVLAGANEQFF. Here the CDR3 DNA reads TGTGCCAGCAAGGTATTAGCGGGAGCCAATGAGCAGTTCTTC.

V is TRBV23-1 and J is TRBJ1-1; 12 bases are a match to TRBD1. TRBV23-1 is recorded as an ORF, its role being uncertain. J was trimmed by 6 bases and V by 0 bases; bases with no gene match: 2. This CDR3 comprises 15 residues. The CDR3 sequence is CASSQSGTGGPEAFF. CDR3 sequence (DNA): TGCGCCAGCAGTCAATCTGGGACAGGGGGCCCTGAAGCTTTCTTT.

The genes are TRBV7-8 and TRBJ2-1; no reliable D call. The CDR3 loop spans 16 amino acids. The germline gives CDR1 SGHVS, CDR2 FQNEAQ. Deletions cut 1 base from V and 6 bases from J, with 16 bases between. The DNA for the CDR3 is TGTGCCAGCAGCTTAGACGGTGGTCCACCAGGCAATGAGCAGTTCTTC. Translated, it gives CASSLDGGPPGNEQFF.

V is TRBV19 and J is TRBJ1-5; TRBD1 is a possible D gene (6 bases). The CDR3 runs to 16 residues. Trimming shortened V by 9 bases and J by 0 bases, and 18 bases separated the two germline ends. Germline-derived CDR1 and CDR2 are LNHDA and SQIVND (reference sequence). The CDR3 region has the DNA TGTGCCAGCGAACCAGGGACACATTATAGCAATCAGCCCCAGCATTTT. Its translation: CASEPGTHYSNQPQHF. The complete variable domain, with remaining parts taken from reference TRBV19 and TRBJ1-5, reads DGGITQSPKYLFRKEGQNVTLSCEQNLNHDAMYWYRQDPGQGLRLIYYSQIVNDFQKGDIAEGYSVSREKKESFPLTVTSAQKNPTAFYLCASEPGTHYSNQPQHFGDGTRLSIL.

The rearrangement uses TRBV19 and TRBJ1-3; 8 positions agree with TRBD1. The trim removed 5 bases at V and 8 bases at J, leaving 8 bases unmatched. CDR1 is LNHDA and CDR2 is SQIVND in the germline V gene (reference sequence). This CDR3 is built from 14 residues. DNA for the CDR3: TGTGCCAGTAGTCCGCGGACAGGGAGATACACCATATATTTT. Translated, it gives CASSPRTGRYTIYF.

The CDR3 nucleotides read TGTGCCACCAGCAGAGATCGGCAGGTCACTGAAGCTTTCTTT. It encodes CATSRDRQVTEAFF. The rearrangement links TRBV15 to TRBJ1-1; D is undetermined. Germline assignment: CDR1 LNHNV and CDR2 YYDKDF (reference sequence). The V end lost 0 bases, the J end lost 4 bases, and 9 bases lay between the germline ends. The CDR3 totals 14 residues.

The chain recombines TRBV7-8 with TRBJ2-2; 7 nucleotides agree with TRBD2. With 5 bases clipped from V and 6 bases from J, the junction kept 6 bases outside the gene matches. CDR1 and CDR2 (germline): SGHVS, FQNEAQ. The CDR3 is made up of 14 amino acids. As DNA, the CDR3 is TGTGCCAGCAGCCCTAGCGGTTTGCCCGGGGAGCTGTTTTTT. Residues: CASSPSGLPGELFF.

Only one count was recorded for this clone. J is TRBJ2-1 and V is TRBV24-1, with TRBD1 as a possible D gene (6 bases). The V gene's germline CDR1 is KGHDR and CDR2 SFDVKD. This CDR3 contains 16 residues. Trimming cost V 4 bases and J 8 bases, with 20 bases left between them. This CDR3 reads CATSDPGTQNGDEQFF. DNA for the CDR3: TGTGCCACCAGTGACCCCGGGACACAAAATGGGGATGAGCAGTTCTTC.

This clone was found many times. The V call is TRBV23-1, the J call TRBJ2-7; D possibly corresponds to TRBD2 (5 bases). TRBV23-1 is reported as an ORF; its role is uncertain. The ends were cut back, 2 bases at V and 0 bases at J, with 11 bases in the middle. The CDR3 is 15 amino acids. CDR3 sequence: CASSQMRGSSYEQYF. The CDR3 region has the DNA TGCGCCAGCAGTCAAATGCGTGGGAGCTCCTACGAGCAGTACTTC.

This chain's CDR3 is CASSKHHEGQGEDQPQHF. The CDR3 DNA sequence: TGTGCCAGCAGTAAACACCACGAAGGACAGGGGGAGGATCAGCCCCAGCATTTT. V is TRBV21-1 and J is TRBJ1-5; the table gives TRBD1 as D, unverified against the DNA. TRBV21-1 is annotated as a pseudogene. There are 18 residues in the CDR3.

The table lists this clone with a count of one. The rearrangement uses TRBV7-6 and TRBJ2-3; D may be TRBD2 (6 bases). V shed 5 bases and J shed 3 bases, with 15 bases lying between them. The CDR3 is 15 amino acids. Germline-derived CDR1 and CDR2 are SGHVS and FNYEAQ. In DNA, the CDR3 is TGTGCCAGCAGCGCCACTCCCGGGGGTACAGATACGCAGTATTTT. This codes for CASSATPGGTDTQYF.

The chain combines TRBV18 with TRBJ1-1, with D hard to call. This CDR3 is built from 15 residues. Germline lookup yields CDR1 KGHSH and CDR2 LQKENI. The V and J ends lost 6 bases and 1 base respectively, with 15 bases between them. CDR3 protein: CASSGSYIQNTEAFF. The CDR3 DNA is TGTGCCAGCTCGGGCAGTTATATCCAGAACACTGAAGCTTTCTTT.

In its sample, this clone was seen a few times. CDR3 sequence: CASRPLGGSETQYF. In DNA, the CDR3 is TGTGCCAGCCGACCCTTGGGGGGGTCGGAGACCCAGTACTTC. The genes are TRBV27 and TRBJ2-5; the match to TRBD2 covers 7 bases. Germline trimming cut 8 bases from V and 5 bases from J; bases unmatched to any gene: 11. The CDR3 is 14 residues long. Germline CDR1 reads MNHEY; CDR2 reads SMNVEV (reference sequence).

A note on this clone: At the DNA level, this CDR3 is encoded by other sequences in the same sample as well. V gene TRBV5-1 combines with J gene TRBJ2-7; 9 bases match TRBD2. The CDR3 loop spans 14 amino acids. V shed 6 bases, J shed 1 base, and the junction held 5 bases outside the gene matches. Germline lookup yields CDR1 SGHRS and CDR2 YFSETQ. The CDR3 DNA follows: TGCGCCAGCAAACCGGGACTAGCTTCCTACGAGCAGTACTTC. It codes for CASKPGLASYEQYF.

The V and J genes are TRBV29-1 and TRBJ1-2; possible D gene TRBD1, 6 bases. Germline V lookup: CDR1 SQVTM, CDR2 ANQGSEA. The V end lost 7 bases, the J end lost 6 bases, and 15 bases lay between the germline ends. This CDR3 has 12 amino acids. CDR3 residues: CSAQEQGDGYTF. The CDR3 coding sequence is TGCAGCGCGCAGGAACAGGGTGATGGCTACACCTTC. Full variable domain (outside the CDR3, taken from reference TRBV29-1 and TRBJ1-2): SAVISQKPSRDICQRGTSLTIQCQVDSQVTMMFWYRQQPGQSLTLIATANQGSEATYESGFVIDKFPISRPNLTFSTLTVSNMSPEDSSIYLCSAQEQGDGYTFGSGTRLTVV.

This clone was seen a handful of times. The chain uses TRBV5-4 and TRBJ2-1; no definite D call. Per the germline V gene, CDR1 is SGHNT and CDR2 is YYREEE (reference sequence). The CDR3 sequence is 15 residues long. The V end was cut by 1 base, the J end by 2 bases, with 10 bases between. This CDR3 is CASSLQTGTYNEQFF. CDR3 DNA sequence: TGTGCCAGCAGCTTGCAAACGGGTACCTACAATGAGCAGTTCTTC.

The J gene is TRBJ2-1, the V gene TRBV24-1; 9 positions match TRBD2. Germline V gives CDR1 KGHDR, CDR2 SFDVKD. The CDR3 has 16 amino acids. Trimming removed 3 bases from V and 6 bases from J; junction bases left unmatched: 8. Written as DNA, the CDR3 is TGTGCCACCAGTGATCCCGGGACTAGCCCCTCCAATGAGCAGTTCTTC. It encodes CATSDPGTSPSNEQFF.